The present T cell receptor beta chain was sequenced within a study of cytomegalovirus exposure and HLA in healthy donors. PCR primers comprised 60 Vbeta and 13 Jbeta primers. The assay was immunoSEQ multiplex PCR, and TCRdb's table has in-frame clones only and misses some. The sample lists 130,000 or so clones; 70% to 80% were seen once. Per germline, CDR1 SEHNR and CDR2 FQNEAQ (reference sequence). V gave up 3 bases and J gave up 4 bases; unmatched junction bases: 2. This CDR3 is 14 amino acids long. Material for sequencing was PBMCs. The source is a female donor in good health and CMV-seronegative. This chain connects TRBV7-9 to TRBJ2-7; 11 nucleotides align to TRBD1. The CDR3 reads CASSFGTGGYEQYF. The CDR3 nucleotides are TGTGCCAGCAGCTTTGGGACAGGGGGTTACGAGCAGTACTTC.